This T cell receptor (beta chain) was sequenced for a study of control samples from healthy donors and cancer patients. In its sample, this clone was seen a few times. CDR3 size: 15 residues. Germline V gives CDR1 SQVTM, CDR2 ANQGSEA. V was shortened by 6 bases and J by 0 bases, with 15 bases between the two germline ends. Sequencing was performed with immunoSEQ multiplex PCR; in TCRdb, only in-frame clones are kept and a portion is missing. The top ten hold more than 2.5% of the sample, which has approximately 74,000 clones, over 90% seen once. The receptor was isolated from a woman in her twenties or thirties in good health. The material sequenced was blood. The V gene is TRBV29-1, the J gene TRBJ1-3, with D maybe TRBD1 (5 bases). CDR3 protein: CSVTKGTNSGNTIYF. CDR3 DNA sequence: TGCAGCGTCACTAAGGGGACGAACTCTGGAAACACCATATATTTT.